These 19 T cell receptor beta chains share one sample of origin, sequenced in a study (dated by TCRdb to the mid-2010s). Libraries were built with 5' RACE. Sequencing was performed on an Illumina MiSeq. Using fastp at Q25 and MiXCR, TCRdb reprocessed the public reads and kept productive beta chains. Each entry merges the rows of one CDR3 protein and shows their most common DNA and genes. The sample table holds about 50,000 distinct CDR3 sequences, of which about 15% were seen once. The top ten clonotypes cover under 3% of the sample. Sequenced material: naive CD4+ T cells sorted from blood. This specimen's cell subset or site label, interpreted: naive CD4+ T cells, CD4+CD45RA+CD25-. The receptor source for this set is a female donor with breast cancer.

V gene TRBV10-3 combines with J gene TRBJ1-2; D is perhaps TRBD1 (5 bases). The CDR3 runs to 13 residues. CDR1 is ENHRY and CDR2 is SYGVKD in the germline V gene. V was trimmed by 7 bases and J by 0 bases, leaving 9 bases between them. The CDR3 reads CAIKGTSNYGYTF. CDR3 DNA: TGTGCCATCAAAGGGACCTCTAACTATGGCTACACCTTC.

This clonotype was seen only a few times. The DNA for the CDR3 is TGTGCCAGCAGATCCTCGGGACAGGGAACTTACCAAGAGACCCAGTACTTC. Translating it yields CASRSSGQGTYQETQYF. J is TRBJ2-5 and V is TRBV6-6; 9 bases line up with TRBD1. The junction had 11 bases not matched to a gene; V was cut back by 6 bases and J by 0 bases. The CDR3 runs to 17 residues. The germline V gene encodes CDR1 MNHNY and CDR2 SVGAGI (reference sequence).

This clonotype showed up many times. The rearrangement joins TRBV29-1 to TRBJ2-7, with 7 bases aligning to TRBD2. Germline V gives CDR1 SQVTM, CDR2 ANQGSEA. V lost 5 bases, J lost 8 bases, and 9 bases stayed unmatched. This CDR3 is 12 amino acids long. CDR3 bases: TGCAGCGTTTCCAGCGGGGCGGGCCAGCAGTACTTC. Translated, it gives CSVSSGAGQQYF.

This clonotype was detected ten times or more. V and J are TRBV10-3 and TRBJ2-3; TRBD2 matches 8 bases. This CDR3 contains 16 residues. With V trimmed by 6 bases and J by 7 bases, 15 bases remained unmatched. The germline V gene encodes CDR1 ENHRY and CDR2 SYGVKD. CDR3 in amino acids: CAIRAAGTRNVNTQYF. The DNA of the CDR3 is TGTGCCATCAGGGCCGCCGGGACTAGGAATGTGAATACGCAGTATTTT.

This clonotype has only a few counts. The genes are TRBV7-9 and TRBJ1-5; D unresolved. The germline V gene has CDR1 SEHNR and CDR2 FQNEAQ (reference sequence). This CDR3 is built from 12 residues. Trimming took 5 bases from V and 5 from J, leaving 7 bases between them. The CDR3 loop reads CASSLLDQPQHF. Here the CDR3 DNA reads TGTGCCAGCAGCCTTCTTGATCAGCCCCAGCATTTT. Full variable domain (rest looked up from reference TRBV7-9 and TRBJ1-5): DTGVSQNPRHKITKRGQNVTFRCDPISEHNRLYWYRQTLGQGPEFLTYFQNEAQLEKSRLLSDRFSAERPKGSFSTLEIQRTEQGDSAMYLCASSLLDQPQHFGDGTRLSIL.

V usage is TRBV5-4 and J usage is TRBJ1-1; TRBD1 matches 7 bases. Germline-derived CDR1 and CDR2 are SGHNT and YYREEE (reference sequence). V dropped 1 base and J dropped 6; count of bases not matched to a gene: 3. The length of the CDR3 is 13 residues. DNA for the CDR3: TGTGCCAGCAGCTTGCAGGGGGTGGCTGAAGCTTTCTTT. It yields the protein CASSLQGVAEAFF.

This clonotype has only a few counts. This chain joins TRBV7-3 and TRBJ2-5; tentative D call: TRBD1 (6 bases). V lost 2 bases to trimming and J lost 2 bases, with 12 bases between them. Germline V gene data show CDR1 as SGHTA and CDR2 as FQGTGA. The CDR3 runs to 15 residues. DNA of the CDR3: TGTGCCAGCAGCTTAGGACAAGGGGGACAAGAGACCCAGTACTTC. Translation: CASSLGQGGQETQYF.

Remarks on this clonotype: This is likely a read error, given that the CDR3 carries no conserved phenylalanine or tryptophan at its end. This chain joins TRBV5-1 and TRBJ1-1; TRBD1 matches 7 bases. The CDR3 totals 14 residues. J was trimmed by 1 base and V by 4 bases; bases with no gene match: 4. CDR1 and CDR2 (germline): SGHRS, YFSETQ. The CDR3 nucleotides read TGCGCCAGCAGCAGCGGACAGGCGAACACTGAAGCTTTCTCT. Its protein product is CASSSGQANTEAFS.

There are a few counts of this clonotype. The chain recombines TRBV20-1 with TRBJ2-3, with 9 bases aligning to TRBD2. Trimming took 4 bases from V and 6 from J; bases not matched to a gene: 11. The CDR3 runs to 15 residues. Germline CDR1 reads DFQATT; CDR2 reads SNEGSKA (reference sequence). The CDR3 spells CSATPLIGLADTQYF. CDR3 bases: TGCAGTGCTACCCCCCTAATCGGACTAGCGGATACGCAGTATTTT.

This sequence joins TRBV9 and TRBJ2-2, with 9 bases identical to TRBD1. V shed 4 bases, J shed 7 bases, and the junction held 5 bases outside the gene matches. Germline CDR1 is SGDLS and CDR2 is YYNGEE. This CDR3 region has 14 residues. Written as DNA, the CDR3 is TGTGCCAGCAGCCCACAGGGGGCCGGCGGGGAGCTGTTTTTT. Protein: CASSPQGAGGELFF.

This clonotype occurred many times. The chain links TRBV7-9 to TRBJ2-3; 14 bases are shared with TRBD2. The V segment lost 0 bases and the J segment 9 bases; nucleotides outside the gene matches: 2. This CDR3 is 15 amino acids long. Germline-derived CDR1 and CDR2 are SEHNR and FQNEAQ (reference sequence). For the CDR3, the DNA is TGTGCCAGCAGCTTAGCCGGACTAGCGGGAGGAACGCAGTATTTT. This codes for CASSLAGLAGGTQYF.

This rearrangement joins TRBV18 to TRBJ2-2; the match to TRBD2 covers 11 bases. Germline loops: CDR1 KGHSH, CDR2 LQKENI. The CDR3 is made up of 18 amino acids. The V segment lost 2 bases and the J segment 0 bases; nucleotides outside the gene matches: 5. CDR3 DNA sequence: TGTGCCAGCTCACCATTCGTAGCGGGAGGGCCGAACACCGGGGAGCTGTTTTTT. Protein: CASSPFVAGGPNTGELFF.

J is TRBJ1-2 and V is TRBV4-1; D possibly corresponds to TRBD1 (6 bases). This CDR3 has 15 amino acids. Germline V gene data show CDR1 as MGHRA and CDR2 as YSYEKL. The V gene lost 0 bases and the J gene lost 2 bases, with 10 bases spanning the gap. CDR3 in amino acids: CASSQDGGANYGYTF. In nucleotides, the CDR3 is TGCGCCAGCAGCCAAGATGGGGGGGCCAACTATGGCTACACCTTC.

The chain has TRBV6-1 and TRBJ2-2; D gene ambiguous. Per germline, CDR1 MNHNS and CDR2 SASEGT. The CDR3 spans 12 residues. Between the trimmed V and J ends, which lost 6 bases and 7 bases, there was a span of 9 bases. The CDR3 DNA reads as TGTGCCAGCAGCGGGTTGGTCGGGGAGCTGTTTTTT. It translates to CASSGLVGELFF.

Only a few counts were recorded for this clonotype. The chain employs TRBV20-1 and TRBJ2-4; D not resolved. Deletions cut 0 bases from V and 7 bases from J, with 10 bases between. This CDR3 spans 13 amino acids. CDR1 and CDR2 from the germline V gene are DFQATT and SNEGSKA (reference sequence). CDR3 DNA sequence: TGCAGTGCTAGAGATCAGAGTTGGAACATTCAGTACTTC. Translating it yields CSARDQSWNIQYF.

The rearrangement uses TRBV9 and TRBJ1-2, with D possibly TRBD1 on 5 matching bases. Germline loops: CDR1 SGDLS, CDR2 YYNGEE. Trimming took off 4 bases at V and 5 bases at J, with 9 bases between the two ends. The CDR3 is 12 amino acids. The CDR3 spells CASSPTGYGYTF. CDR3 in DNA: TGTGCCAGCAGCCCAACAGGTTATGGCTACACCTTC.

The V and J genes are TRBV7-8 and TRBJ1-5, with D possibly TRBD1 on 5 matching bases. The CDR3 has 13 amino acids. Germline V gene data show CDR1 as SGHVS and CDR2 as FQNEAQ. Between the trimmed V and J ends, which lost 5 bases and 4 bases, there was a span of 9 bases. In DNA, the CDR3 is TGTGCCAGCAGCATGGGGGAGAATCAGCCCCAGCATTTT. Amino acids: CASSMGENQPQHF.

DNA for the CDR3: TGCGCCAGCAGCTTGTCCTCCGGACAAGAGACCCAGTACTTC. Protein: CASSLSSGQETQYF. The rearrangement joins TRBV5-1 to TRBJ2-5, with no clear D. Germline V CDR1 and CDR2: SGHRS, YFSETQ. The CDR3 extends over 14 amino acids. Trimming stripped 1 base from V and 2 bases from J, with 9 bases between.

This clonotype was found a few times. The gene calls are TRBV2 and TRBJ1-2; 8 bases are shared with TRBD1. J was trimmed by 7 bases and V by 6 bases; bases with no gene match: 19. CDR1 SNHLY and CDR2 FYNNEI come from the germline V gene. The CDR3 totals 17 residues. DNA of the CDR3: TGTGCCAGCAGCATAACTTCTACCCGGACAGGGATTGGTGGCTACACCTTC. Translated, it gives CASSITSTRTGIGGYTF.